The 24 T cell receptor beta chains below were found in one sample sequenced in a study of cytomegalovirus exposure and HLA in healthy donors. A multiplex PCR was run with 60 Vbeta primers and 13 Jbeta primers. Assay used: immunoSEQ multiplex PCR; TCRdb lists only in-frame clones, some missing. The sample holds under 200,000 clones; roughly 74% are singletons and the top ten take around an eighth. Sequenced input: PBMCs. These receptors were collected from a woman aged 25 to 39 in good health and CMV-seropositive.

Only a few counts were recorded for this clone. The rearrangement joins TRBV5-1 to TRBJ1-2, with D uncertain. V was trimmed by 0 bases and J by 2 bases, leaving 14 bases between them. Germline CDR1 SGHRS, CDR2 YFSETQ. The CDR3 is made up of 16 amino acids. CDR3 protein: CASSLGWSGFNYGYTF. CDR3 sequence (DNA): TGCGCCAGCAGCTTGGGGTGGTCGGGATTCAACTATGGCTACACCTTC.

The chain links TRBV21-1 to TRBJ2-5; the table names TRBD2, a call not compared with the DNA. TRBV21-1 represents a pseudogene. The CDR3 has 16 residues. DNA for the CDR3: TGTGCCAGCAGCAACCGGGGGGGCACGTACCAAGAGACCCAGTACTTC. Its protein is CASSNRGGTYQETQYF.

The chain links TRBV4-2 to TRBJ2-5, with D possibly matching TRBD2 (6 bases). Germline CDR1 reads LGHNA; CDR2 reads YNFKEQ. Trimming took off 1 base at V and 4 bases at J, with 13 bases between the two ends. This CDR3 comprises 15 residues. Here the CDR3 reads CASSQAGGFGETQYF. The CDR3 nucleotides read TGTGCCAGCAGCCAAGCCGGAGGGTTTGGAGAGACCCAGTACTTC.

The V gene is TRBV7-8, the J gene TRBJ2-5; D remains unclear. The length of the CDR3 is 11 residues. Germline CDR1 is SGHVS and CDR2 is FQNEAQ. V lost 5 bases, J lost 4 bases, and 5 bases lay in between. CDR3 amino acids: CASSPRETQYF. As DNA, the CDR3 is TGTGCCAGCAGCCCGAGAGAGACCCAGTACTTC.

The chain uses TRBV6-5 and TRBJ2-7, with 9 bases fitting TRBD1. The trim removed 6 bases at V and 3 bases at J, leaving 6 bases unmatched. CDR1 is MNHEY and CDR2 is SVGAGI in the germline V gene. The CDR3 is made up of 14 amino acids. CDR3 protein: CASRRDRESYEQYF. The CDR3 bases are TGTGCCAGCAGGCGGGACAGGGAAAGCTACGAGCAGTACTTC.

This clone has a handful of counts. The rearrangement joins TRBV4-1 to TRBJ1-5; no firm D call. Trimming removed 1 base from V and 4 bases from J, with 14 bases in between. The CDR3 covers 16 residues. Per germline, CDR1 MGHRA and CDR2 YSYEKL. The CDR3 DNA reads TGCGCCAGCAGCCAAGGTCCGGGGATCCTGAATCAGCCCCAGCATTTT. It encodes CASSQGPGILNQPQHF.

The chain has TRBV5-5 and TRBJ2-5; possibly TRBD2 for D (6 bases). The CDR3 consists of 15 residues. Trimming removed 0 bases at V and 5 bases at J, with 14 bases between. Germline values: CDR1 SGHKS, CDR2 YYEKEE (reference sequence). For the CDR3, the DNA is TGTGCCAGCAGCTTGGAAACTAGCTTGGGGGAGACCCAGTACTTC. Protein sequence: CASSLETSLGETQYF.

This clone was found once. The chain joins TRBV6-5 to TRBJ1-5; 10 positions agree with TRBD1. With V trimmed by 2 bases and J by 5 bases, 3 bases remained unmatched. This CDR3 has 15 residues. CDR1 and CDR2 (germline): MNHEY, SVGAGI. The CDR3 here is CASSYIGTGDQPQHF. The CDR3 nucleotides are TGTGCCAGCAGTTACATTGGGACAGGGGATCAGCCCCAGCATTTT.

The genes are TRBV5-1 and TRBJ1-2; the match to TRBD1 covers 11 bases. Per the germline V gene, CDR1 is SGHRS and CDR2 is YFSETQ. CDR3 length: 16 amino acids. The ends lost 4 bases at V and 6 bases at J; junction bases unmatched: 11. The CDR3 loop is CASSPYVRDRGNGYTF. As DNA, the CDR3 is TGCGCCAGCAGCCCCTATGTCAGGGACAGGGGGAATGGCTACACCTTC.

This chain uses TRBV12-5 with TRBJ1-2; D is perhaps TRBD1 (5 bases). The V gene's germline CDR1 is LGHNT and CDR2 FRNRAP. V lost 5 bases to trimming and J lost 8 bases, with 15 bases between them. CDR3 size: 13 residues. The CDR3 sequence: CASGQTRARGYTF. The DNA of the CDR3 is TGTGCTAGTGGTCAAACCAGGGCCCGGGGCTACACCTTC.

V usage is TRBV21-1 and J usage is TRBJ2-7; the DNA was not used to check the table's D call, TRBD1. TRBV21-1 represents a pseudogene. The CDR3 extends over 16 amino acids. CDR3 bases: TGTGCCAGCAGCAACAAGACAGGGGCCCAGATATCCGAGCAGTACTTC. This encodes CASSNKTGAQISEQYF.

V usage is TRBV19 and J usage is TRBJ2-7, with 9 bases lining up with TRBD1. Unmatched junction bases numbered 2, after V lost 3 bases and J lost 2 bases. The CDR3 has 14 amino acids. Germline V gives CDR1 LNHDA, CDR2 SQIVND (reference sequence). The CDR3 spells CASSIGTGTYEQYF. CDR3 coding DNA: TGTGCCAGTAGTATTGGGACAGGGACCTACGAGCAGTACTTC.

This clone was found a few times. The V and J genes are TRBV6-5 and TRBJ1-1, with D unclear. Germline V CDR1 and CDR2: MNHEY, SVGAGI. Trimming pared 6 bases from V and 1 base from J, leaving 12 bases between. There are 14 residues in the CDR3. In DNA, the CDR3 is TGTGCCAGCAGCCAAAGAGAGGGGAACACTGAAGCTTTCTTT. It yields the protein CASSQREGNTEAFF.

The chain has TRBV11-2 and TRBJ2-1, with 8 bases fitting TRBD2. The CDR3 loop spans 13 amino acids. J lost 9 bases, V lost 7 bases, and 8 bases had no gene match. Germline V lookup: CDR1 SGHAT, CDR2 FQNNGV. CDR3 coding DNA: TGTGCCAGCACCTCCGGGGGGGCATTTGAGCAGTTCTTC. It codes for CASTSGGAFEQFF.

The chain recombines TRBV19 with TRBJ1-6; TRBD1 matches at 7 bases. From germline, CDR1 is LNHDA and CDR2 SQIVND (reference sequence). J lost 7 bases, V lost 10 bases, and 7 bases had no gene match. The CDR3 length is 13 residues. This chain's CDR3 is CATLGQRNSPLHF. CDR3 nucleotide sequence: TGTGCCACCTTGGGACAGAGAAATTCACCCCTCCACTTT.

This chain uses TRBV2 with TRBJ2-2; TRBD2 aligns across 10 bases. This CDR3 contains 14 residues. Germline V gene lookup returns CDR1 SNHLY and CDR2 FYNNEI. Trimming cost V 10 bases and J 6 bases; bases outside gene matches: 8. The CDR3 protein is CATSGGTSAGELFF. DNA for the CDR3: TGTGCCACCTCAGGCGGGACTAGCGCCGGGGAGCTGTTTTTT. The entire variable domain, with the rest obtained from reference TRBV2 and TRBJ2-2, is as follows: EPEVTQTPSHQVTQMGQEVILRCVPISNHLYFYWYRQILGQKVEFLVSFYNNEISEKSEIFDDQFSVERPDGSNFTLKIRSTKLEDSAMYFCATSGGTSAGELFFGEGSRLTVL.

The V and J genes are TRBV4-3 and TRBJ1-1; tentatively, D is TRBD1 (6 bases). This CDR3 is built from 16 residues. Trimming removed 5 bases from V and 0 bases from J, with 16 bases in between. CDR1 LGHNA and CDR2 YSLEER come from the germline V gene. The CDR3: CASSTSRGTLNTEAFF. Here the CDR3 DNA reads TGCGCCAGCAGCACGAGTAGGGGGACCCTGAACACTGAAGCTTTCTTT.

This clone was seen a few times. The rearrangement links TRBV30 to TRBJ1-2; D unclear. Germline CDR1 reads GTSNPN; CDR2 reads SVGIG (reference sequence). V lost 0 bases and J 3 bases, leaving 8 bases between the germline ends. This CDR3 has 13 residues. The DNA for the CDR3 is TGTGCCTGGAGTGTACGAGATGACTATGGCTACACCTTC. Amino acid sequence: CAWSVRDDYGYTF. Combining the CDR3 with reference TRBV30 and TRBJ1-2 gives the whole variable domain SQTIHQWPATLVQPVGSPLSLECTVEGTSNPNLYWYRQAAGRGLQLLFYSVGIGQISSEVPQNLSASRPQDRQFILSSKKLLLSDSGFYLCAWSVRDDYGYTFGSGTRLTVV.

V usage is TRBV9 and J usage is TRBJ2-2; tentative D call: TRBD1 (6 bases). CDR3 length equals 18 residues. In germline, CDR1 is SGDLS, CDR2 YYNGEE. V gave up 4 bases and J gave up 3 bases, with 22 bases separating them. The CDR3 DNA sequence: TGTGCCAGCAGCCAGACAGGCCGGTTGCAGCCGTACACCGGGGAGCTGTTTTTT. Residues: CASSQTGRLQPYTGELFF.

The chain recombines TRBV19 with TRBJ1-6; D is unresolved. This CDR3 is 14 amino acids long. Germline values: CDR1 LNHDA, CDR2 SQIVND (reference sequence). Trimming removed 7 bases at V and 5 bases at J, with 12 bases between. CDR3 amino acids: CASKAWPNNSPLHF. CDR3 in DNA: TGTGCCAGTAAAGCGTGGCCGAATAATTCACCCCTCCACTTT.

This clone has just a few counts. The same CDR3 is also encoded by other DNA sequences in this sample. V and J are TRBV5-1 and TRBJ1-1; tentative D call: TRBD1 (5 bases). The germline V gene encodes CDR1 SGHRS and CDR2 YFSETQ. V lost 0 bases, J lost 1 base, and 7 bases lay in between. CDR3 length equals 14 residues. CDR3 amino acids: CASSLDGGNTEAFF. CDR3 nucleotides: TGCGCCAGCAGCTTGGACGGGGGGAACACTGAAGCTTTCTTT.

This chain uses TRBV29-1 with TRBJ2-1; 9 bases agree with TRBD1. The CDR3 length is 14 residues. From germline, CDR1 is SQVTM and CDR2 ANQGSEA. After removal of 6 bases from V and 8 bases from J, the junction contained 11 bases not matched to a gene. Written as DNA, the CDR3 is TGCAGCGTCCTTGACAGGGGGAGGGGCGATGAGCAGTTCTTC. Its protein product is CSVLDRGRGDEQFF.

Worth noting for this clone: Different DNA sequences within this sample yield the same CDR3. The V gene is TRBV5-6, the J gene TRBJ2-7; D call uncertain. Per the germline V gene, CDR1 is SGHDT and CDR2 is YYEEEE. This CDR3 spans 12 amino acids. With 4 bases removed from V and 3 bases from J, the gap between germline ends came to 8 bases. The CDR3 spells CASSLSSYEQYF. The DNA of the CDR3 is TGTGCCAGCAGCCTGTCGAGCTACGAGCAGTACTTC.

CDR3 region: CASSVDRSKDTQYF. DNA for the CDR3: TGTGCCAGCAGCGTGGACAGGTCCAAGGATACGCAGTATTTT. This chain connects TRBV2 to TRBJ2-3; 7 bases line up with TRBD1. V lost 6 bases, J lost 6 bases, and 9 bases stayed unmatched. In germline, CDR1 is SNHLY, CDR2 FYNNEI. The CDR3 runs 14 residues.